Sequencing of this T cell receptor beta chain was carried out in a study of shared T cell receptors in the human thymus. This clone has more than one count but fewer than ten. Clones were sequenced by immunoSEQ multiplex PCR, and TCRdb holds only the in-frame ones, with some missing. The sample lists 540,000 or so clones, 70% to 80% seen once, with more than 0.01% in the top ten. These records were also assigned to another study, of human thymus T cells. That source adds: Infants, healthy and Finnish, who were having corrective surgery for congenital heart defects served as donors. Thymic tissue was derived from resections collected during corrective heart surgery. In unrelated individuals, thymic repertoires overlapped highly, according to related research.

This TCR was sampled from a boy in the first two years of life with a congenital heart defect. Sequencing was carried out using thymocytes.

CDR3 protein: CASSDHIGTPYEQYF. The CDR3 DNA sequence: TGTGCCAGCAGTGACCACATCGGGACTCCCTACGAGCAGTACTTC. The gene calls are TRBV6-4 and TRBJ2-7; maybe TRBD2 (6 bases). Trimming took off 2 bases at V and 2 bases at J, with 13 bases between the two ends. CDR3 length equals 15 residues. The germline V gene encodes CDR1 MRHNA and CDR2 SNTAGT.